Described below is a single T cell receptor beta chain sequence and its context. Its target antigen remains unknown. Per-nucleotide qualities are absent, and no much larger clonotype sits a single base away. This entry comes from a study of blood T cell repertoires in COVID-19 (dated by TCRdb to the early 2020s). Study-level background: Collaborator samples came from the United States, Italy and Spain and covered acute and convalescent phases of COVID-19. The prospective study material was composed of cDNA or gDNA derived from T cells, B-cell-depleted T cells, or PBMCs. Deeply sampled blood TCRbeta repertoires from subjects exposed to, actively infected with, or recovered from COVID-19 were included in the dataset. The repertoires were released in a freely available public database meant as a resource for research on the immune response to SARS-CoV-2. The samples were drawn from the first 160 participants of the ongoing ImmuneRACE study and from under 1,500 subjects provided by 6 global collaborators. Nearly every sample came with metadata listing a de-identified subject ID, COVID-19 status, age in years and sex. Where HLA class I and class II types were available, the types were taken from metadata supplied by the sample provider, not from assay-based typing. Beyond this particular receptor, the publication reports: How much clinical and demographic metadata was included differed by source and by participant, and the metadata was provided uncurated.

The collaborating institutions used their own protocols to collect whole blood in K2EDTA tubes. For TCRbeta analysis, collaborators shipped samples as frozen whole blood, isolated PBMCs, or DNA extracted from either of those sample types. The immunoSEQ Assay, a bias-controlled multiplex PCR, was used to amplify TCRbeta CDR3 regions from genomic DNA. Per the original workflow: The number of nucleated cells in each sample was estimated by amplification of reference gene primers within the assay. To quantify the absolute abundance of each unique TCRbeta CDR3 rearrangement, sequence reads were collapsed and filtered. For each sample, productive Simpson clonality was calculated by taking the square root of Simpson's diversity index across productive rearrangements. Entries here come from immuneACCESS through TCRdb and include only in-frame sequences with V and J called. Some clones fail to appear in such tables; in the studies checked, an unresolved V gene covers under half of the shortfall, and the cause of the remainder is unknown. For V, J and clone size, that table is used; D and trimming come from the DNA. Counted in this sample were approximately 200,000 clones; 79% of them appeared once. Jointly, the top ten make up around a sixth of the sample.

Via the germline V gene, CDR1 is KGHSH and CDR2 LQKENI. The CDR3, from cysteine to phenylalanine, totals 14 residues. Only the CDR3 part of the read is kept: 42 bases, read in frame from the first base. After removal of 4 bases from V and 10 bases from J, the junction retains 6 bases not matched to a gene. The rearrangement combines TRBV18 with TRBJ2-1, with TRBD1 matching 11 junction bases. The sample was peripheral blood. This clonotype was obtained from a man aged 55 to 69 with active or convalescent COVID-19. The nucleotides are TGTGCCAGCTCACAGGGACAGGGGGACGGGGAGCAGTTCTTC. Its translation reads: CASSQGQGDGEQFF.